The present entry profiles one T cell receptor (beta chain) with its context. The V end lost 5 bases, the J end lost 5 bases, and 18 bases lay between the germline ends. CDR3 length equals 15 residues. Per germline, CDR1 SGDLS and CDR2 YYNGEE. The data belong to a study of OX40 agonist ivuxolimab in advanced cancers. Study context: Patients were treated with ivuxolimab, an agonistic anti-OX40 (CD134) antibody.

Here immunoSEQ multiplex PCR was the method, and the copy in TCRdb shows in-frame clones only, minus some. The sample has 60,000 or so clones; around 83% are singletons. This chain connects TRBV9 to TRBJ2-3; D may be TRBD2 (7 bases). This material consisted of CD4+ or CD8+ T cells sorted from blood, taken in a trial of the OX40 agonist ivuxolimab. The receptor comes from an adult with an advanced solid tumor such as melanoma, head and neck, liver or kidney cancer. CDR3 protein: CASRRVGGPLDTQYF. The CDR3 DNA reads as TGTGCCAGCAGACGCGTGGGGGGGCCCTTAGATACGCAGTATTTT.